A single sample gave rise to the 31 T cell receptor beta chains below, sequenced in a study of T cell responses to AZD1222 COVID-19 vaccine. The repertoire was sequenced with immunoSEQ multiplex PCR; TCRdb's copy has only in-frame clones and lacks some. The sample has 130,000 to 150,000 clones; nearly 90% are singletons. The sample was peripheral blood, taken on day 0 of AZD1222 vaccination. Receptors were obtained from an adult in good health.

The gene calls are TRBV19 and TRBJ1-2, with D tentatively TRBD1 (6 bases). CDR3 length: 14 amino acids. Deletions cut 5 bases from V and 4 bases from J, with 14 bases between. Germline-derived CDR1 and CDR2 are LNHDA and SQIVND (reference sequence). The DNA of the CDR3 is TGTGCCAGTAGTCCAACAGGGTTGTTCTATGGCTACACCTTC. Translated, it gives CASSPTGLFYGYTF.

This chain joins TRBV7-9 and TRBJ2-7, with TRBD2 matching over 14 bases. The CDR3 length is 18 residues. V gave up 1 base and J gave up 5 bases; unmatched junction bases: 10. CDR1 and CDR2 (germline): SEHNR, FQNEAQ (reference sequence). The CDR3 loop is CASSLDLGLAGVNDEQYF. For the CDR3, the DNA is TGTGCCAGCAGCTTAGATTTGGGACTAGCGGGAGTGAACGACGAGCAGTACTTC.

This clone was seen a handful of times. The chain joins TRBV19 to TRBJ1-5; D is perhaps TRBD1 (6 bases). Per the germline V gene, CDR1 is LNHDA and CDR2 is SQIVND (reference sequence). The CDR3 spans 14 residues. Trimming removed 4 bases from V and 5 bases from J, with 12 bases in between. This CDR3 is CASSSAGVYQPQHF. For the CDR3, the DNA is TGTGCCAGTAGTAGCGCAGGGGTCTATCAGCCCCAGCATTTT.

The chain recombines TRBV2 with TRBJ1-1; unclear D gene. V lost 4 bases and J lost 4, with 13 bases in between. CDR1 is SNHLY, CDR2 FYNNEI, per germline. This CDR3 comprises 14 residues. The CDR3 sequence: CASSANTRGTEAFF. The CDR3, as DNA: TGTGCCAGCAGTGCTAACACCCGGGGCACTGAAGCTTTCTTT. Together with reference TRBV2 and TRBJ1-1, the CDR3 gives the full variable domain: EPEVTQTPSHQVTQMGQEVILRCVPISNHLYFYWYRQILGQKVEFLVSFYNNEISEKSEIFDDQFSVERPDGSNFTLKIRSTKLEDSAMYFCASSANTRGTEAFFGQGTRLTVV.

The CDR3 spells CATALDQGGQPQHF. DNA of the CDR3: TGTGCCACCGCCCTCGATCAGGGCGGTCAGCCCCAGCATTTT. The chain is built from TRBV19 and TRBJ1-5, with TRBD1 as a possible D gene (5 bases). Trimming shortened V by 10 bases and J by 6 bases, and 19 bases separated the two germline ends. CDR3 size: 14 residues. The germline V gene has CDR1 LNHDA and CDR2 SQIVND (reference sequence).

The table lists this clone with a count of one. The chain combines TRBV7-2 with TRBJ1-5, with 7 bases fitting TRBD1. J gave up 4 bases and V 6 bases, and 3 bases lay outside the gene matches. The CDR3 is made up of 13 amino acids. The germline V gene has CDR1 SGHTA and CDR2 FQGNSA. In DNA, the CDR3 is TGTGCCAGCAGTCGACAGGGAAATCAGCCCCAGCATTTT. This gives the protein CASSRQGNQPQHF.

J is TRBJ2-3 and V is TRBV13, with 13 bases fitting TRBD2. V shed 5 bases, J shed 5 bases, and the junction held 7 bases outside the gene matches. The CDR3 loop spans 16 amino acids. CDR1 is PRHDT and CDR2 is FYEKMQ in the germline V gene (reference sequence). CDR3 in amino acids: CASSIRLAGGGDTQYF. CDR3 in DNA: TGTGCCAGCAGCATACGACTAGCGGGAGGTGGAGATACGCAGTATTTT.

The chain recombines TRBV9 with TRBJ1-1; D possibly corresponds to TRBD1 (5 bases). The V and J ends lost 4 bases and 0 bases respectively, with 13 bases between them. Germline V gene sequence: CDR1 SGDLS, CDR2 YYNGEE. The CDR3 contains 15 residues. DNA of the CDR3: TGTGCCAGCAGCCCGGGGGGGACGGTGAACACTGAAGCTTTCTTT. It codes for CASSPGGTVNTEAFF.

This clone is a singleton in its sample. The genes are TRBV28 and TRBJ1-1, with D uncertain. The CDR3 consists of 14 residues. From germline, CDR1 is MDHEN and CDR2 SYDVKM. The germline V and J ends were trimmed by 6 bases and 0 bases, with 11 bases remaining between them. Here the CDR3 reads CASSNERLNTEAFF. The CDR3 DNA reads as TGTGCCAGCAGCAACGAGCGGTTGAACACTGAAGCTTTCTTT.

This clone was observed at least ten times. The rearrangement uses TRBV9 and TRBJ2-1, with D perhaps TRBD2 (6 bases). V was cut by 0 bases and J by 7 bases, with 14 bases left in between. Germline V gene data show CDR1 as SGDLS and CDR2 as YYNGEE. CDR3 length: 15 amino acids. The CDR3, as DNA: TGTGCCAGCAGCGTAGACCCGGGAGCTTATAATGAGCAGTTCTTC. Protein product: CASSVDPGAYNEQFF.

V gene TRBV6-4 combines with J gene TRBJ1-6, with D hard to call. V was pared by 3 bases and J by 7 bases, with 7 bases between. Germline CDR1 is MRHNA and CDR2 is SNTAGT. This CDR3 is 13 amino acids long. CDR3 residues: CASSEHSNSPLHF. In DNA form, the CDR3 reads TGTGCCAGCAGTGAGCACAGCAATTCACCCCTCCACTTT.

The chain employs TRBV6-2 or TRBV6-3 and TRBJ2-7; 10 bases align to TRBD1. Germline V CDR1 and CDR2: MNHEY, SVGEGT. Germline trimming cut 2 bases from V and 5 bases from J; bases unmatched to any gene: 6. The CDR3 is 15 amino acids. CDR3 sequence reads: CASSYTGTGDHEQYF. The DNA for the CDR3 is TGTGCCAGCAGTTACACCGGGACAGGGGACCACGAGCAGTACTTC.

J is TRBJ1-2 and V is TRBV5-1; no firm D call. V lost 1 base, J lost 5 bases, and 12 bases lay in between. The germline V gene has CDR1 SGHRS and CDR2 YFSETQ. The CDR3 sequence is 14 residues long. The CDR3 loop reads CASSLSPGGYGYTF. The CDR3 DNA reads TGCGCCAGCAGCTTGTCACCGGGAGGGTATGGCTACACCTTC.

This chain uses TRBV7-2 with TRBJ2-1; unclear D gene. Germline CDR1 is SGHTA and CDR2 is FQGNSA. The CDR3 has 15 amino acids. Trimming left V 7 bases short and J 4 bases short, with 17 bases between. The CDR3 DNA reads TGTGCCAGCAAGCTAGGGATTTTCGCGTACAATGAGCAGTTCTTC. This gives the protein CASKLGIFAYNEQFF.

A note on this clone: The identical CDR3 is also encoded by other nucleotide sequences in the sample. V usage is TRBV11-2 and J usage is TRBJ2-7; D unresolved. CDR3 size: 12 residues. With 1 base removed from V and 1 base from J, the gap between germline ends came to 2 bases. CDR1 is SGHAT and CDR2 is FQNNGV in the germline V gene. CDR3 in amino acids: CASSLVSYEQYF. The CDR3 nucleotides are TGTGCCAGCAGCTTAGTGTCCTACGAGCAGTACTTC. The entire variable domain, with the rest obtained from reference TRBV11-2 and TRBJ2-7, is as follows: EAGVAQSPRYKIIEKRQSVAFWCNPISGHATLYWYQQILGQGPKLLIQFQNNGVVDDSQLPKDRFSAERLKGVDSTLKIQPAKLEDSAVYLCASSLVSYEQYFGPGTRLTVT.

The V call is TRBV6-2 or TRBV6-3, the J call TRBJ2-7; TRBD1 agrees at 9 bases. This CDR3 has 13 amino acids. The J segment lost 6 bases and the V segment lost 4 bases, leaving 4 bases of the junction unmatched. Germline-derived CDR1 and CDR2 are MNHEY and SVGEGT. CDR3 residues: CASSSTGGGEQYF. The CDR3, as DNA: TGTGCCAGCAGTTCCACAGGGGGCGGCGAGCAGTACTTC.

The rearrangement uses TRBV2 and TRBJ2-7, with D possibly TRBD1 on 6 matching bases. CDR1 is SNHLY, CDR2 FYNNEI, per germline. CDR3 size: 15 residues. V was pared by 3 bases and J by 2 bases, with 14 bases between. The CDR3 nucleotides read TGTGCCAGCAGTGATAACGACAGGATCGCCTACGAGCAGTACTTC. This sequence encodes CASSDNDRIAYEQYF.

This clone came up once. This chain uses TRBV18 with TRBJ2-1, with TRBD1 as a possible D gene (6 bases). The CDR3 consists of 16 residues. The V end lost 3 bases, the J end lost 4 bases, and 16 bases lay between the germline ends. Germline values: CDR1 KGHSH, CDR2 LQKENI. CDR3 sequence reads: CASSPNSGTPYNEQFF. DNA for the CDR3: TGTGCCAGCTCACCCAACTCCGGGACACCTTACAATGAGCAGTTCTTC.

The rearrangement links TRBV7-2 to TRBJ1-3; D not resolved. Germline CDR1 SGHTA, CDR2 FQGNSA. With 5 bases removed from V and 0 bases from J, the gap between germline ends came to 8 bases. The CDR3 totals 14 residues. CDR3 in DNA: TGTGCCAGCAGCGCTACGGGCTCTGGAAACACCATATATTTT. As protein: CASSATGSGNTIYF. Based on the CDR3 plus reference TRBV7-2 and TRBJ1-3, the full variable domain is GAGVSQSPSNKVTEKGKDVELRCDPISGHTALYWYRQSLGQGLEFLIYFQGNSAPDKSGLPSDRFSAERTGGSVSTLTIQRTQQEDSAVYLCASSATGSGNTIYFGEGSWLTVV.

The J gene is TRBJ1-2, the V gene TRBV4-3; the D gene is possibly TRBD1 (5 bases). The CDR3 has 13 amino acids. Germline lookup yields CDR1 LGHNA and CDR2 YSLEER. V shed 0 bases and J shed 8 bases, with 10 bases lying between them. CDR3 sequence: CASSQDRVRGYTF. The CDR3 region has the DNA TGCGCCAGCAGCCAAGACAGGGTCAGGGGCTACACCTTC.

The chain couples TRBV19 to TRBJ1-2; TRBD1 is a possible D gene (6 bases). The germline V gene encodes CDR1 LNHDA and CDR2 SQIVND (reference sequence). The length of the CDR3 is 18 residues. Trimming removed 5 bases from V and 4 bases from J, with 26 bases in between. CDR3 residues: CASSFPSEGVSRGYGYTF. CDR3 sequence (DNA): TGTGCCAGTAGTTTCCCGTCTGAGGGGGTTTCAAGAGGCTATGGCTACACCTTC.

The V call is TRBV15, the J call TRBJ1-5; D remains ambiguous. This CDR3 contains 15 residues. The germline V gene encodes CDR1 LNHNV and CDR2 YYDKDF (reference sequence). V lost 0 bases to trimming and J lost 4 bases, with 10 bases between them. CDR3 sequence (DNA): TGTGCCACCAGCAGAGATCTACAACTAAATCAGCCCCAGCATTTT. Translation: CATSRDLQLNQPQHF.

This clone was detected only a few times. The V call is TRBV11-3, the J call TRBJ2-1; TRBD1 or TRBD2 may be the D gene (5 bases each). V was clipped by 5 bases and J by 4 bases, with 15 bases between them. This CDR3 is built from 15 residues. Germline loops: CDR1 SGHNT, CDR2 YENEEA. CDR3 DNA: TGTGCCAGCAGCCCATGGGACGGACCGTACAATGAGCAGTTCTTC. This translates into CASSPWDGPYNEQFF.

This rearrangement joins TRBV7-8 to TRBJ2-1; D unclear. Trimming left V 5 bases short and J 6 bases short, with 8 bases between. This CDR3 has 12 amino acids. Germline CDR1 reads SGHVS; CDR2 reads FQNEAQ. As DNA, the CDR3 is TGTGCCAGCAGCCCCGTTCGCAATGAGCAGTTCTTC. It yields the protein CASSPVRNEQFF.

This clone was detected only once. The gene calls are TRBV24-1 and TRBJ2-1, with 7 bases identical to TRBD2. Trimming took 9 bases from V and 8 from J; bases not matched to a gene: 3. Germline V lookup: CDR1 KGHDR, CDR2 SFDVKD. CDR3 length: 11 amino acids. The CDR3 coding sequence is TGTGCCACCGACCGGGGGGATGAGCAGTTCTTC. This translates into CATDRGDEQFF.

The genes are TRBV15 and TRBJ2-1; 7 nucleotides line up with TRBD2. The CDR3 is made up of 12 amino acids. Germline loops: CDR1 LNHNV, CDR2 YYDKDF (reference sequence). Trimming took 1 base from V and 9 from J; bases not matched to a gene: 0. Here the CDR3 DNA reads TGTGCCACCAGCAGAGCGGGAGGTGAGCAGTTCTTC. The encoded protein is CATSRAGGEQFF.

The V gene is TRBV5-1, the J gene TRBJ1-1; D remains ambiguous. Germline CDR1 and CDR2: SGHRS and YFSETQ. Trimming left V 0 bases short and J 0 bases short, with 3 bases between. The CDR3 extends over 13 amino acids. The CDR3 spells CASSLVMNTEAFF. The CDR3, as DNA: TGCGCCAGCAGCTTGGTGATGAACACTGAAGCTTTCTTT.

The CDR3 here is CASSLDKGPLTGELFF. In DNA form, the CDR3 reads TGTGCCAGCAGCTTAGACAAGGGACCACTCACCGGGGAGCTGTTTTTT. The chain couples TRBV7-9 to TRBJ2-2; D possibly matches TRBD1 or TRBD2 (5 bases each). This CDR3 contains 16 residues. Looked up from germline, CDR1 is SEHNR and CDR2 is FQNEAQ (reference sequence). Trimming took 1 base from V and 4 from J, leaving 13 bases between them.

The chain carries TRBV5-4 and TRBJ2-7, with D unresolved. Trimming removed 1 base at V and 0 bases at J, with 5 bases between. The CDR3 length is 13 residues. Germline CDR1 and CDR2: SGHNT and YYREEE (reference sequence). The CDR3 nucleotides are TGTGCCAGCAGCTTGCACCTCTCCTACGAGCAGTACTTC. This encodes CASSLHLSYEQYF. Together with reference TRBV5-4 and TRBJ2-7, the CDR3 gives the full variable domain: ETGVTQSPTHLIKTRGQQVTLRCSSQSGHNTVSWYQQALGQGPQFIFQYYREEENGRGNFPPRFSGLQFPNYSSELNVNALELDDSALYLCASSLHLSYEQYFGPGTRLTVT.

V gene TRBV6-6 combines with J gene TRBJ1-1; a weak D match, TRBD1 (5 bases). Germline V gene lookup returns CDR1 MNHNY and CDR2 SVGAGI (reference sequence). V was shortened by 4 bases and J by 5 bases, with 14 bases between the two germline ends. This CDR3 spans 14 amino acids. The CDR3 DNA reads as TGTGCCAGCAGTTTAGGGGTGGGCGGAACTGAAGCTTTCTTT. This gives the protein CASSLGVGGTEAFF.

This clone was detected once. The chain carries TRBV7-9 and TRBJ1-2; D perhaps matches TRBD1 (5 bases). The V gene's germline CDR1 is SEHNR and CDR2 FQNEAQ (reference sequence). CDR3 size: 14 residues. V lost 2 bases, J lost 3 bases, and 10 bases lay in between. CDR3 in amino acids: CASSLTTVDYGYTF. DNA of the CDR3: TGTGCCAGCAGCTTAACGACAGTCGACTATGGCTACACCTTC.